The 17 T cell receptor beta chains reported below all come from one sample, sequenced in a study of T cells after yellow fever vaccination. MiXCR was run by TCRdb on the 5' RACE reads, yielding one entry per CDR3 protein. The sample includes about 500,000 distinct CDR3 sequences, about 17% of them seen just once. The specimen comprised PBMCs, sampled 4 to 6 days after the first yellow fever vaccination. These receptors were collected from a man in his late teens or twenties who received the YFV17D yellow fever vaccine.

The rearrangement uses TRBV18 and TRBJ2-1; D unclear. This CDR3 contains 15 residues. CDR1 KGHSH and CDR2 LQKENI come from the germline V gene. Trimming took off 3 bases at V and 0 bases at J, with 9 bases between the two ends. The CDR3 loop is CASSPVRYSYNEQFF. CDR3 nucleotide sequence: TGTGCCAGCTCACCGGTCCGATACTCCTACAATGAGCAGTTCTTC.

CDR3 nucleotides: TGTGCCAGCAGTTTAGCTGGGACAGGGGGGGCCGGGGAGCTGTTTTTT. This codes for CASSLAGTGGAGELFF. The chain is built from TRBV28 and TRBJ2-2, with 11 bases fitting TRBD1. The CDR3 is 16 amino acids. The junction had 5 bases not matched to a gene; V was cut back by 2 bases and J by 6 bases. Germline lookup yields CDR1 MDHEN and CDR2 SYDVKM.

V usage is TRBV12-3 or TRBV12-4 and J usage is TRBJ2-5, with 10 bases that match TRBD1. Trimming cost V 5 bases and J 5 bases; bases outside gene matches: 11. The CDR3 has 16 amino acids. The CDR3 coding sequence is TGTGCCAGCAGTCCACACGGGACAGGGGCGGGCGAGACCCAGTACTTC. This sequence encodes CASSPHGTGAGETQYF.

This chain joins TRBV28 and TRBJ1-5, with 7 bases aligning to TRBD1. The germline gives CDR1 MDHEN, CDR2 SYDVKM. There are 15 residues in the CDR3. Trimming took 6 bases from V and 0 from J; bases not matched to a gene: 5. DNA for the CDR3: TGTGCCAGCAGCCTAACAGGGGTTAGCAATCAGCCCCAGCATTTT. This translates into CASSLTGVSNQPQHF.

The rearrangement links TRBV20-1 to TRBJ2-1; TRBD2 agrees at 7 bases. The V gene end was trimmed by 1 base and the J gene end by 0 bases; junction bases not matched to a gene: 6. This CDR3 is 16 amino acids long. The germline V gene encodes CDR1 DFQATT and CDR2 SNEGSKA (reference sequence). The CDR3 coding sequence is TGCAGTGCTAGAGCTCACGGGGGGAGCTCCTACAATGAGCAGTTCTTC. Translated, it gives CSARAHGGSSYNEQFF.

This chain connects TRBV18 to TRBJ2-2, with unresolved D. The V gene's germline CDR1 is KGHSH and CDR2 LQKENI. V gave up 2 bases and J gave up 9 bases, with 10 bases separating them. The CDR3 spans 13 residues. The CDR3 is CASSPRQARELFF. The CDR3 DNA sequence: TGTGCCAGCTCACCAAGACAAGCTCGGGAGCTGTTTTTT.

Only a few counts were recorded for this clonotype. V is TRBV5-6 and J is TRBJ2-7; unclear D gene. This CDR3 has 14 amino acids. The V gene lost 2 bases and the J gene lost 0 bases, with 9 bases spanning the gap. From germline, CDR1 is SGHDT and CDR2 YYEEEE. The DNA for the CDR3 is TGTGCCAGCAGCTTCCTGGACGTCTCCTACGAGCAGTACTTC. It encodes CASSFLDVSYEQYF.

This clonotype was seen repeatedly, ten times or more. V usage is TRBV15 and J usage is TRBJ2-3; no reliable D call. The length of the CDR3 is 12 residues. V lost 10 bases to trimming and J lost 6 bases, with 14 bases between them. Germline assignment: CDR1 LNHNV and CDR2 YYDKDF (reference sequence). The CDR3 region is CAIRTSADTQYF. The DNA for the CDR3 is TGTGCCATAAGGACCAGCGCCGATACGCAGTATTTT.

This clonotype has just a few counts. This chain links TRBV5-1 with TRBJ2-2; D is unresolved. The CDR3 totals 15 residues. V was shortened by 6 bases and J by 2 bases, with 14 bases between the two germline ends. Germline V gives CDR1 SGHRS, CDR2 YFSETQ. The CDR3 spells CASTRYVENTGELFF. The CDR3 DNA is TGCGCCAGCACCCGGTACGTGGAAAACACCGGGGAGCTGTTTTTT.

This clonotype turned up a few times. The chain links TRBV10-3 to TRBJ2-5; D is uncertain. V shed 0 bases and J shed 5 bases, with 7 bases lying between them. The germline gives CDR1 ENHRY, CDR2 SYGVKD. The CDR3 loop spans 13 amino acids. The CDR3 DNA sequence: TGTGCCATCAGTGAGTCTCAAGTGGAGACCCAGTACTTC. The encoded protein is CAISESQVETQYF.

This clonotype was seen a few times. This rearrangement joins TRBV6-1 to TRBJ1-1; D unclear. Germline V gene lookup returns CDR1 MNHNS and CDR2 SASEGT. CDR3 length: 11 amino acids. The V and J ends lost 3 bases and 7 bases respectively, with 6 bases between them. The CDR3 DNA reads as TGTGCCAGCAGTGATTGGGGTGAAGCTTTCTTT. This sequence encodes CASSDWGEAFF.

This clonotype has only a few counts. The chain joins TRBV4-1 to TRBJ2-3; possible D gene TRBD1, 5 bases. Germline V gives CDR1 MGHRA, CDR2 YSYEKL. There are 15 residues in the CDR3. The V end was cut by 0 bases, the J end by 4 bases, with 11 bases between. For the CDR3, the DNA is TGCGCCAGCAGCCAAGATCTAACAGGACCAGATACGCAGTATTTT. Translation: CASSQDLTGPDTQYF.

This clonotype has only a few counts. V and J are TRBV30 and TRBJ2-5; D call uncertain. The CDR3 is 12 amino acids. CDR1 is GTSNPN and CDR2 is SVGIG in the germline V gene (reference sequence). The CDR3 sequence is CACLSEQETQYF. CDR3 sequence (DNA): TGTGCTTGTCTTTCTGAGCAAGAGACCCAGTACTTC.

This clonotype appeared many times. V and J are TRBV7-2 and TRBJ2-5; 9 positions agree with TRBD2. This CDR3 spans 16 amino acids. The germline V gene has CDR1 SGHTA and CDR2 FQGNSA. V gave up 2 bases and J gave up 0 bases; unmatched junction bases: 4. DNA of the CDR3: TGTGCCAGCAGCTTACTAGCGGGGTTGTACCAAGAGACCCAGTACTTC. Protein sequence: CASSLLAGLYQETQYF.

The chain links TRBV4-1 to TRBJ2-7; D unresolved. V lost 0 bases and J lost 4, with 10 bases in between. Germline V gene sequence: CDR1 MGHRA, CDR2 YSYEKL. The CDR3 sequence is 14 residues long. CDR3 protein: CASSQDPATYEQYV. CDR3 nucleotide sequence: TGCGCCAGCAGCCAAGATCCTGCCACGTACGAGCAGTACGTC.

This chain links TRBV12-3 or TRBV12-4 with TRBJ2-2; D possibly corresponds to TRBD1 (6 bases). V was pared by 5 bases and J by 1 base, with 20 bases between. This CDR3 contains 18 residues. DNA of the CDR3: TGTGCCAGCAGTCCCACTCCACCAGGGGCCCAGAACACCGGGGAGCTGTTTTTT. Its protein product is CASSPTPPGAQNTGELFF.

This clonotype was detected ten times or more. The CDR3 reads CASSLRQGHTEAFF. The DNA for the CDR3 is TGCGCCAGCAGCTTGCGACAGGGTCACACTGAAGCTTTCTTT. The gene calls are TRBV5-1 and TRBJ1-1, with 7 bases fitting TRBD1. V gave up 1 base and J gave up 3 bases; unmatched junction bases: 3. CDR3 size: 14 residues. Germline V gives CDR1 SGHRS, CDR2 YFSETQ.